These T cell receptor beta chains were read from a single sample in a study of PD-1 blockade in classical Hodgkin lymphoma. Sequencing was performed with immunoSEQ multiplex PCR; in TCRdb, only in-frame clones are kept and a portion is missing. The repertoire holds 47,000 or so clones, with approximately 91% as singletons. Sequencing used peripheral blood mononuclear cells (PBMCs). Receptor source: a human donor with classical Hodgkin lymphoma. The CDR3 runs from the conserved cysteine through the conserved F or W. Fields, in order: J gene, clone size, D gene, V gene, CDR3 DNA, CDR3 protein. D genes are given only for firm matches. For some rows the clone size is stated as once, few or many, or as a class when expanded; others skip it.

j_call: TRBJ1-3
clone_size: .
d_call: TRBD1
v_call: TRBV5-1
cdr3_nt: TGCGCCAGCAGCTTCCAACAGGGGTCTCTTGGAAACACCATATATTTT
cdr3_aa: CASSFQQGSLGNTIYF

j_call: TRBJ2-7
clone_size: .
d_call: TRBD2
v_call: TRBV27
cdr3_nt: TGTGCCCGTCTCCGGTGGAGAATAGCGGGTATTGGCGGCGAGCAGTACTTC
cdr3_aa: CARLRWRIAGIGGEQYF

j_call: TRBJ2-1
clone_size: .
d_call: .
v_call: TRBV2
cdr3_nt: TGTGCCAGCAAGGGCAGAGCTTACAATGAGCAGTTCTTC
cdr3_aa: CASKGRAYNEQFF

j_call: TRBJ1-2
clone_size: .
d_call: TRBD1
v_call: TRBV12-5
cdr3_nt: TGTGCTAGTGGTTCGAGGGACAGGGGGAGAGCGGGGAAACTGGACTATGGCTACACCTTC
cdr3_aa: CASGSRDRGRAGKLDYGYTF

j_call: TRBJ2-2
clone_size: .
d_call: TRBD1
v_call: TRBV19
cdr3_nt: TGTGCCAGTAGTCCATGGACAGGGGGTTACACCGGGGAGCTGTTTTTT
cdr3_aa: CASSPWTGGYTGELFF

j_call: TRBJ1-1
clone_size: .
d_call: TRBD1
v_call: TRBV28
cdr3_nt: TGTGCCAGCAGTTCAATGGGACAGGGAAGGACTGAAGCTTTCTTT
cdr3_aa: CASSSMGQGRTEAFF

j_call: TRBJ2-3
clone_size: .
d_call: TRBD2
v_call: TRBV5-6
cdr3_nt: TGTGCCAGCAGGGGACTAGCGGGAGATACGCAGTATTTT
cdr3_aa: CASRGLAGDTQYF

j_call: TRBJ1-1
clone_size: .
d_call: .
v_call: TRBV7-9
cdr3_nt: TGTGCCAGCAGCTCCGTCGCGATGGTCACCCCTGAAGCTTTCTTT
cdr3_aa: CASSSVAMVTPEAFF

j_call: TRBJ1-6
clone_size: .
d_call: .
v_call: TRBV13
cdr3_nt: TGTGCCAGCAGCACCCCCAGAGTAAATTCACCCCTCCACTTT
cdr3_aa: CASSTPRVNSPLHF

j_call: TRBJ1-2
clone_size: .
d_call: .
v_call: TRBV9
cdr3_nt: TGTGCCAGCAGCGTGGACAGCAATAACTATGGCTACACCTTC
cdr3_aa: CASSVDSNNYGYTF

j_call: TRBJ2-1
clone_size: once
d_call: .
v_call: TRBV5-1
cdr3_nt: TGCGCCAGCAGCCCACTTGCGGCCCGGCAGTTCTTC
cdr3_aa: CASSPLAARQFF

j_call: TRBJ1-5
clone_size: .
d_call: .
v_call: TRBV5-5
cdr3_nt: TGTGCCAGCAGTTTTGGGGGCGGGGGACCTCAGCCCCAGCATTTT
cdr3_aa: CASSFGGGGPQPQHF

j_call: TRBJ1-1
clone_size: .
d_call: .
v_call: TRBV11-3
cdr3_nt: TGTGCCAGCAGCCCGAGGGGGTATGGCACTGAAGCTTTCTTT
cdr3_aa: CASSPRGYGTEAFF

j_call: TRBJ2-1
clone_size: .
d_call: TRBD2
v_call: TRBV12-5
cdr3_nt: TGTGCTAGTGGTCGGAGGGGTATGGCGGGAGTAAATAATGAGCAGTTCTTC
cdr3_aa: CASGRRGMAGVNNEQFF

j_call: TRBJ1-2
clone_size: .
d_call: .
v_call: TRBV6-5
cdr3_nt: TGTGCCAGCAGTTCTGACAGACTTACTAACTATGGCTACACCTTC
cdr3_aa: CASSSDRLTNYGYTF

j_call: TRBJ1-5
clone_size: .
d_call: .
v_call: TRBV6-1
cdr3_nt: TGTGCCAGCAGTGAAGGCACAGACCCTAGGCCCCAGCATTTT
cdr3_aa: CASSEGTDPRPQHF

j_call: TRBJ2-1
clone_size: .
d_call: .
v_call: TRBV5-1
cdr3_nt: TGCGCCAGCAGTTTTCCCGGGTACAATGAGCAGTTCTTC
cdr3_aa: CASSFPGYNEQFF

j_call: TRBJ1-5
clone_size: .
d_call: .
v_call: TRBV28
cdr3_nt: TGTGCCTGCGCCGGACAGAGTAAGGATCAGCCCCAGCATTTT
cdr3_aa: CACAGQSKDQPQHF

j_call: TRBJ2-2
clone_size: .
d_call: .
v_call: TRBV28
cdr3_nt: TGTGCCAGCAGCTTGAGCCCCACCGGGGAGCTGTTTTTT
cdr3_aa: CASSLSPTGELFF

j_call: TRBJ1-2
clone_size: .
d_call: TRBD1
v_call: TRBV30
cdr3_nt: TGTGCCTGGAGGGAACAGGGGGCTAACTATGGCTACACCTTC
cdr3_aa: CAWREQGANYGYTF

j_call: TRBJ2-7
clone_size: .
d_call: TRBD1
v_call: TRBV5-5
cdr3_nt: TGTGCCAGCAGCACCAGCCCGACAGGGCGGGCCTACGAGCAGTACTTC
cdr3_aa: CASSTSPTGRAYEQYF

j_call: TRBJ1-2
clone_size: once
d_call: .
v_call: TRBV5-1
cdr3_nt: TGCGCCAGCAGCTTAGGGGGTTTTGGCTACACCTTC
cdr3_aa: CASSLGGFGYTF

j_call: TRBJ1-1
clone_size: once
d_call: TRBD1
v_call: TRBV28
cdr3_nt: TGTGCCAGCCTGATTACAGGGGGTACTGAAGCTTTCTTT
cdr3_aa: CASLITGGTEAFF

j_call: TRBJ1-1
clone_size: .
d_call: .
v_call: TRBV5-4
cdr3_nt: TGTGCCAGCAGCTTGACAGGGAGTGGCACTGAAGCTTTCTTT
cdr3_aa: CASSLTGSGTEAFF

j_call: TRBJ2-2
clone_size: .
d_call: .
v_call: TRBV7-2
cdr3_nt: TGTGCCAGCAGCTCTCAAAGTCGCGGGGAGCTGTTTTTT
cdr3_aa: CASSSQSRGELFF

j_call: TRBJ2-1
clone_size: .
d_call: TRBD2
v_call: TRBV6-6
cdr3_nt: TGTGCCAGCAGGGGGACTAGCGGGAGTGTTGAGCAGTTCTTC
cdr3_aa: CASRGTSGSVEQFF

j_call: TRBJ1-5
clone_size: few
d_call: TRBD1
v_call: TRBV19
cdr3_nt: TGTGCCAGTAGTTCGGAGGGGACAGTCAATCAGCCCCAGCATTTT
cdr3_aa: CASSSEGTVNQPQHF

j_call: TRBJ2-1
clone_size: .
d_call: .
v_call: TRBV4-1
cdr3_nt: TGCGCCAGCAGCCAAGAGCTAGGCAATGAGCAGTTCTTC
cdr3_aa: CASSQELGNEQFF

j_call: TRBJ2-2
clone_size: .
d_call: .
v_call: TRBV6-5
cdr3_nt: TGTGCCAGCACTGTCCCAGGCGGCACCGGGGAGCTGTTTTTT
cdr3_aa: CASTVPGGTGELFF

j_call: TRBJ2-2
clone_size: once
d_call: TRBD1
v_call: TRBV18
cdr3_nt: TGTGCCAGCTCACTCAGACGGGACAGTAACACCGGGGAGCTGTTTTTT
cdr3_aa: CASSLRRDSNTGELFF

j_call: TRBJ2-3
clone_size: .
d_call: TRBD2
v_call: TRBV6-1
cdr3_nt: TGTGCCAGCACCGGGCTAGCGGGAACAGATACGCAGTATTTT
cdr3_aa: CASTGLAGTDTQYF

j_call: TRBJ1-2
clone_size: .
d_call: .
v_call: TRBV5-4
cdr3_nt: TGTGCCAGCAGCCCCGACACCTATGGCTACACCTTC
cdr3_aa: CASSPDTYGYTF

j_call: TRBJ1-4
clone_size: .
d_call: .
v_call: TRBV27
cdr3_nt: TGTGCCAGCAGGGCGCCGGGCCCCGGGGAAAAACTGTTTTTT
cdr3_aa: CASRAPGPGEKLFF

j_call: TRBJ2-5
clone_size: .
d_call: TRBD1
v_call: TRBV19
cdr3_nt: TGTGCCAGTAGTACGGGGACAGGGCGAGGAGAGACCCAGTACTTC
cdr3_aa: CASSTGTGRGETQYF

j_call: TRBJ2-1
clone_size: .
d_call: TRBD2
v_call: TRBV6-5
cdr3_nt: TGTGCCAGCAGTTCAGTGACGGGACTAGCCTTAAATGAGCAGTTCTTC
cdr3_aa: CASSSVTGLALNEQFF

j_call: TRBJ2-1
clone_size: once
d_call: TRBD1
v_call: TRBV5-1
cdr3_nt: TGCGCCAGCAGCTCACTGCCCCGACAGGGGTCCCCAGCGTCTCAGATGTTACCCTACAATGAGCAGTTCTTC
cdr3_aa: CASSSLPRQGSPASQMLPYNEQFF

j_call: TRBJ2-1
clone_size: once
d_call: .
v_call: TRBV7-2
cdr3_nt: TGTGCCAGCAGCTTATCCGGTATGTTTGAGCAGTTCTTC
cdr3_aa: CASSLSGMFEQFF

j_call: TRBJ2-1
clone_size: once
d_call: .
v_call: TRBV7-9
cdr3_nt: TGTGCCAGCAGCTTATTTAGAGTTGGCACCGCTTGGTACAATGAGCAGTTCTTC
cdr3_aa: CASSLFRVGTAWYNEQFF

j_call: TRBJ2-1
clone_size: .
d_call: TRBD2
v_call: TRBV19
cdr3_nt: TGTGCCAGTAGTCTGGGACTAGCGGGAGGGCCTAGGAGTGAGCAGTTCTTC
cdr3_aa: CASSLGLAGGPRSEQFF

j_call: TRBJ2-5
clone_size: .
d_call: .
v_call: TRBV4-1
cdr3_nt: TGCGCCAGCAGCCGAGCACTAGGTCAGGAGACCCAGTACTTC
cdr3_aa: CASSRALGQETQYF

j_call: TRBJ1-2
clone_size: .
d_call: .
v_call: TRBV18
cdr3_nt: TGTGCCACCACCCCCTCCGGGCGGGATGGCTACACCTTC
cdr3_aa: CATTPSGRDGYTF

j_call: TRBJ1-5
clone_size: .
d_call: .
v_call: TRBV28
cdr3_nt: TGTGCCAGCAGTCCAGCCGGGGCCTATCAGCCCCAGCATTTT
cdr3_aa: CASSPAGAYQPQHF

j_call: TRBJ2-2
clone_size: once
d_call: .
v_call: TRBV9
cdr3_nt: TGTGCCAGCAGCGTAGGCGGCAGGGTGTTCGCCGGGGAGCTGTTTTTT
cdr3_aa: CASSVGGRVFAGELFF

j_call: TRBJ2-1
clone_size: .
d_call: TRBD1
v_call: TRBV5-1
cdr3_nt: TGCGCCAGCAGGAATCGGGACAGGGTCAATGAGCAGTTCTTC
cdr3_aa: CASRNRDRVNEQFF

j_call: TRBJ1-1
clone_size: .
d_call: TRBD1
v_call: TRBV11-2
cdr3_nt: TGTGCCAGCAGTCACAGGGGGAGGAACACTGAAGCTTTCTTT
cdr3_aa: CASSHRGRNTEAFF

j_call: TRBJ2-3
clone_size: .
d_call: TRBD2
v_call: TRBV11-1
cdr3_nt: TGTGCCAGCAGCCCTCCTCGTAGCGGGAGGTTCCCAGATACGCAGTATTTT
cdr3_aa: CASSPPRSGRFPDTQYF

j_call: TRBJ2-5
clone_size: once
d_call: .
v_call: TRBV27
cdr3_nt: TGTGCCAGCACCGAAGCCTGGGGAGAGACCCAGTACTTC
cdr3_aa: CASTEAWGETQYF

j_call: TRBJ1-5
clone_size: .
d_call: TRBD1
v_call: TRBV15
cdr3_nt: TGTGCCACCAGCCCTGACCCGTGGGGGACAGGGCCCCAGCATTTT
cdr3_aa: CATSPDPWGTGPQHF

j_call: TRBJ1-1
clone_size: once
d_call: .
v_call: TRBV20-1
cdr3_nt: TGCAGTGCTAGAGTAATCGGAGAAGCTTTCTTT
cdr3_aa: CSARVIGEAFF

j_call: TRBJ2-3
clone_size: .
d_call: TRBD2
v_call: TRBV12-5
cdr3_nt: TGTGCTAGTGGTCGGAGGGGTTGGGAAGCGGGGCTCACAGATACGCAGTATTTT
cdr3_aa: CASGRRGWEAGLTDTQYF

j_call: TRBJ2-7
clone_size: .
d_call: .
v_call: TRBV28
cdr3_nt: TGTGCCAGCAGCTACTCGGGACTTTCCGCCGAGCAGTACTTC
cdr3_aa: CASSYSGLSAEQYF

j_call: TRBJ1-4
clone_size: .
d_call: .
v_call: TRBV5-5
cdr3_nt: TGTGCCAGCAGCTTGGTAGACTCAGGGAGTGCAACTAATGAAAAACTGTTTTTT
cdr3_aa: CASSLVDSGSATNEKLFF

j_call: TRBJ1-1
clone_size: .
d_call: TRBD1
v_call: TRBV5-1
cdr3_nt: TGCGCCAGCAGCTTGATGACAGGGAATGCGAACACTGAAGCTTTCTTT
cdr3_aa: CASSLMTGNANTEAFF

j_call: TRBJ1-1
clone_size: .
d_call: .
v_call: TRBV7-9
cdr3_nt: TGTGCCAGCAGCTCAATAGATACGACCGCCGAAGCTTTCTTT
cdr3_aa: CASSSIDTTAEAFF